The present entry profiles one T cell receptor (beta chain) with its context. Its antigen is still unknown. The data derive from a study of vaccination and CD4 T cells after COVID-19. V shed 3 bases and J shed 4 bases, with 12 bases lying between them. The CDR3 runs 14 residues. From germline, CDR1 is SNHLY and CDR2 FYNNEI. Sequence data for DNA of cultured CD4+ T cells were generated by the Oncomine TCR Beta short-read assay. Genomic DNA was extracted from cultured CD4+ T cells. TCRdb passed the PCR reads through MiXCR, listing each CDR3 protein once. This table has about 15,000 distinct CDR3 sequences, more than 70% appearing once. The sample's treatment: approximately nine-day PBMC culture with coronavirus spike peptide pools or control peptides (ViraFEST assay). Following expansion of antigen-specific T cells with peptide pools, ViraFEST then sequenced TCRs.

The sequencing sample was made of CD4+ T cells from blood, cultured in vitro. The TCR was taken from a human donor who had recovered from COVID-19. V is TRBV2 and J is TRBJ1-2, with D possibly TRBD1 on 5 matching bases. The CDR3: CASSEQGSGYGYTF. The CDR3 nucleotides read TGTGCCAGCAGTGAGCAGGGCAGCGGCTATGGCTACACCTTC. Drawing the rest from reference TRBV2 and TRBJ1-2, the complete variable domain is EPEVTQTPSHQVTQMGQEVILRCVPISNHLYFYWYRQILGQKVEFLVSFYNNEISEKSEIFDDQFSVERPDGSNFTLKIRSTKLEDSAMYFCASSEQGSGYGYTFGSGTRLTVV.